A single sample is the source of the 4 T cell receptor beta chains below, sequenced in a study of CD8+CD57+ T cells in acquired aplastic anemia. TCR beta VDJ and CDR3 were profiled, and genomic DNA was the template. TCRdb reanalysed the reads using MiXCR and keeps one entry per CDR3 protein. The data contain 200,000 to 250,000 distinct CDR3 sequences, roughly 55% of them singletons. The sample taken for sequencing was sorted CD4+, CD8+, or CD8+CD57+ T cells (not recorded which) from PBMCs. These receptors came from a human donor in good health.

The gene calls are TRBV12-3 or TRBV12-4 and TRBJ2-7; TRBD2 matches 7 bases. The V gene end was trimmed by 4 bases and the J gene end by 5 bases; junction bases not matched to a gene: 11. The CDR3 has 15 residues. The CDR3, as DNA: TGTGCCAGCAGTTCCCAAGCGGGGTGGCGCCACGAGCAGTACTTC. As protein: CASSSQAGWRHEQYF.

This clonotype was counted between two and nine times. The CDR3 coding sequence is TGCAGTGTGGCGGGAGGGGAAGATACGCAGTATTTT. This codes for CSVAGGEDTQYF. V and J are TRBV20-1 and TRBJ2-3; 9 nucleotides align to TRBD2. Germline lookup yields CDR1 DFQATT and CDR2 SNEGSKA (reference sequence). V shed 7 bases and J 5 bases; nucleotides not matched to a gene: 4. This CDR3 is built from 12 residues.

This clonotype was counted between two and nine times. The CDR3 loop is CASSFSISLNTGELFF. For the CDR3, the DNA is TGTGCCAGCAGTTTTAGTATCAGCTTGAACACCGGGGAGCTGTTTTTT. The chain uses TRBV28 and TRBJ2-2, with D unclear. The CDR3 spans 16 residues. Germline assignment: CDR1 MDHEN and CDR2 SYDVKM. V was trimmed by 3 bases and J by 1 base, leaving 12 bases between them.

Ten or more counts support this clonotype. The chain combines TRBV4-3 with TRBJ1-1; D is unclear. The CDR3 extends over 15 amino acids. Germline V gene data show CDR1 as LGHNA and CDR2 as YSLEER. Between the trimmed V and J ends, which lost 0 bases and 1 base, there was a span of 9 bases. Here the CDR3 reads CASSQDLGQNTEAFF. The CDR3 nucleotides read TGCGCCAGCAGCCAAGATCTGGGCCAGAACACTGAAGCTTTCTTT.